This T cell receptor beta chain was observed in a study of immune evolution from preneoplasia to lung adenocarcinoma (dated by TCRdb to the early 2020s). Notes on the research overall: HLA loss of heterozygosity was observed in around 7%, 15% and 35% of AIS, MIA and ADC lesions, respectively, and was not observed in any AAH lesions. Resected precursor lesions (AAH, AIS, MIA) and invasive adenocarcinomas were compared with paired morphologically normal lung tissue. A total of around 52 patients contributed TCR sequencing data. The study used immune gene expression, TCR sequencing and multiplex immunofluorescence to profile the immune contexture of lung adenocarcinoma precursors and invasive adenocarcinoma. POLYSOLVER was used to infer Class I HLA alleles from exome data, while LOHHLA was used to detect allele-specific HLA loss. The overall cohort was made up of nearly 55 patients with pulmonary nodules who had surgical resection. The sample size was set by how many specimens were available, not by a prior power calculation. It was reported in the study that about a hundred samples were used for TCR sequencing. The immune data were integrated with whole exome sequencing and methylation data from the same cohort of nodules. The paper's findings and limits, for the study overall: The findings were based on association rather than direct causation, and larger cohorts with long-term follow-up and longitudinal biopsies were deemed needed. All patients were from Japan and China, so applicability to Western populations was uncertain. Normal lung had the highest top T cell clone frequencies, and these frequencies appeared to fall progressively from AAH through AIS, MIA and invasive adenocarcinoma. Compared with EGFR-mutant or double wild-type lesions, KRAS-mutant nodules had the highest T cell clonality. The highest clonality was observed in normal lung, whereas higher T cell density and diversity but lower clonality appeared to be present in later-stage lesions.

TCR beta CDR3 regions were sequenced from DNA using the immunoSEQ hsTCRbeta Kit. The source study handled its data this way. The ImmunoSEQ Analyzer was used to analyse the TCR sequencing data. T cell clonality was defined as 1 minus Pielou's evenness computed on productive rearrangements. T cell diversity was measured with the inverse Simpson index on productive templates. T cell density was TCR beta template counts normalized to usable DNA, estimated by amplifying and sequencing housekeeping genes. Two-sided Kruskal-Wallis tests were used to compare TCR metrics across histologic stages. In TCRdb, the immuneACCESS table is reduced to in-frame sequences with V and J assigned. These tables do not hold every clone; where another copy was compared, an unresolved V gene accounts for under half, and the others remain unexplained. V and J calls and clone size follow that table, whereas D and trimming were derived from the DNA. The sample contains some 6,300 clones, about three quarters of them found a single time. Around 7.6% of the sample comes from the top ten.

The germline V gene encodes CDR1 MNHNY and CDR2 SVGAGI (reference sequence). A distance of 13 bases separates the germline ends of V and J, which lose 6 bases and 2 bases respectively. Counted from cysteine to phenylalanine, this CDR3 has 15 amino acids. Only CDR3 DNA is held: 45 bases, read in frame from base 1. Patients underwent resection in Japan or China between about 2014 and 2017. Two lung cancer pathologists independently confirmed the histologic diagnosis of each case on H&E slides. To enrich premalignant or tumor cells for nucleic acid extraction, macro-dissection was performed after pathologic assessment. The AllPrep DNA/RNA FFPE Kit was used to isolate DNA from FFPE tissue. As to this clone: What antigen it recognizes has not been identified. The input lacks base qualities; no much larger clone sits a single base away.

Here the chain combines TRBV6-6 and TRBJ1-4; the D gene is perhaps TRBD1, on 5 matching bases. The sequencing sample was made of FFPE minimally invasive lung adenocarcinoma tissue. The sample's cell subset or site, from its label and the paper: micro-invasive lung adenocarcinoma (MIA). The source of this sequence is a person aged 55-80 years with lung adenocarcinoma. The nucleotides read TGTGCCAGCAGCCCAGCGGGGGGGACTAATGAAAAACTGTTTTTT. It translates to CASSPAGGTNEKLFF.